Listed here are 26 T cell receptor beta chains from one sample, sequenced in a study of blood T cells in healthy people across ages (dated by TCRdb to about 2015). The library relied on 5' RACE. The run used an Illumina HiSeq 2500. A second PCR of about 6 to 11 cycles was performed with a sample-barcoded 5' primer and a J-beta primer mix. Using fastp at Q25 and MiXCR, TCRdb reprocessed the public reads and kept productive beta chains. Rows are unified per CDR3 protein, each entry keeping the most common DNA and genes. Here the sample has around 500,000 distinct CDR3 sequences; about 27% occur a single time. The ten largest account for approximately 3.6% of the sample. The same specimen was also included in a second study, on T cells of mothers and their children.

Sequencing was carried out using blood. All receptors derive from a boy between 2 and 15 years old in good health.

This clonotype has only a few counts. This chain uses TRBV5-5 with TRBJ2-5; D remains ambiguous. Germline V gene lookup returns CDR1 SGHKS and CDR2 YYEKEE (reference sequence). The CDR3 totals 14 residues. The V gene lost 0 bases and the J gene lost 2 bases, with 8 bases spanning the gap. In nucleotides, the CDR3 is TGTGCCAGCAGCTTGGGGATAAAGCAAGAGACCCAGTACTTC. Encoded protein: CASSLGIKQETQYF.

V and J are TRBV4-1 and TRBJ2-7; the match to TRBD1 covers 7 bases. Germline assignment: CDR1 MGHRA and CDR2 YSYEKL. V lost 0 bases to trimming and J lost 3 bases; unmatched junction nucleotides: 5. The CDR3 sequence is 15 residues long. Here the CDR3 reads CASSQDGTVDYEQYF. In nucleotides, the CDR3 is TGCGCCAGCAGCCAAGATGGGACAGTCGACTACGAGCAGTACTTC.

This clonotype was observed a handful of times. The V and J genes are TRBV20-1 and TRBJ1-4, with D perhaps TRBD1 (5 bases). Germline CDR1 is DFQATT and CDR2 is SNEGSKA (reference sequence). V was cut by 5 bases and J by 7 bases, with 11 bases left in between. The CDR3 is 12 residues long. CDR3 in amino acids: CSAGGLSEKLFF. CDR3 nucleotide sequence: TGCAGTGCTGGGGGGTTGAGTGAAAAACTGTTTTTT.

The chain combines TRBV29-1 with TRBJ1-6; D is perhaps TRBD1 (5 bases). The CDR3 spans 13 residues. Per the germline V gene, CDR1 is SQVTM and CDR2 is ANQGSEA. V was shortened by 2 bases and J by 5 bases, with 7 bases between the two germline ends. CDR3 coding DNA: TGCAGCGTTGAAACAGGCGATAATTCACCCCTCCACTTT. It specifies CSVETGDNSPLHF.

The rearrangement uses TRBV10-3 and TRBJ2-7, with 8 bases identical to TRBD2. The V gene end was trimmed by 10 bases and the J gene end by 5 bases; junction bases not matched to a gene: 7. Germline V lookup: CDR1 ENHRY, CDR2 SYGVKD. The CDR3 has 12 residues. The CDR3, as DNA: TGTGCCACCGCACAGGGACTAGACGAGCAGTACTTC. It is translated as CATAQGLDEQYF.

The chain couples TRBV6-5 to TRBJ2-1, with 12 bases matching TRBD2. CDR1 and CDR2 from the germline V gene are MNHEY and SVGAGI. The CDR3 is 14 residues long. V shed 10 bases, J shed 3 bases, and the junction held 4 bases outside the gene matches. Written as DNA, the CDR3 is TGTGCCACCTCGACTAGCGGGGGCTACAATGAGCAGTTCTTC. Translating gives CATSTSGGYNEQFF.

As regards this clonotype: This CDR3 is missing its conserved last phenylalanine or tryptophan, likely due to a read error. The J gene is TRBJ2-1, the V gene TRBV7-9; TRBD2 matches 10 bases. With 5 bases clipped from V and 1 base from J, the junction kept 14 bases outside the gene matches. Germline CDR1 is SEHNR and CDR2 is FQNEAQ (reference sequence). The CDR3 spans 19 residues. The CDR3 nucleotides are TGTGCCAGCAGCAACCAAGCGGGGGGGCAACTGGCATCCTACAATGAGCAGTTCCTC. Amino acids: CASSNQAGGQLASYNEQFL.

The J gene is TRBJ2-4, the V gene TRBV27; D remains ambiguous. V was shortened by 0 bases and J by 5 bases, with 14 bases between the two germline ends. From germline, CDR1 is MNHEY and CDR2 SMNVEV (reference sequence). There are 16 residues in the CDR3. CDR3 DNA: TGTGCCAGCAGTTTATCCCAGCCCGTGCCCGAAAACATTCAGTACTTC. It is translated as CASSLSQPVPENIQYF.

This clonotype occurred a few times. The chain has TRBV10-3 and TRBJ1-1; 7 bases fit TRBD1. V was clipped by 7 bases and J by 3 bases; unmatched bases: 5. Germline CDR1 reads ENHRY; CDR2 reads SYGVKD. The CDR3 is 13 amino acids. The CDR3 spells CAITDQGDTEAFF. CDR3 DNA sequence: TGTGCCATCACTGACCAGGGGGACACTGAAGCTTTCTTT.

This chain joins TRBV12-3 or TRBV12-4 and TRBJ1-2, with D possibly TRBD1 on 5 matching bases. Trimming removed 4 bases from V and 5 bases from J, with 14 bases in between. This CDR3 contains 14 residues. CDR3 in amino acids: CASSYRWLWYGYTF. CDR3 nucleotide sequence: TGTGCCAGCAGTTACAGGTGGCTTTGGTATGGCTACACCTTC.

V is TRBV6-6 and J is TRBJ1-2, with TRBD1 matching 9 bases. CDR3 length: 14 amino acids. The V gene end was trimmed by 6 bases and the J gene end by 3 bases; junction bases not matched to a gene: 5. Germline V CDR1 and CDR2: MNHNY, SVGAGI (reference sequence). CDR3 in amino acids: CASSLDRGYYGYTF. The DNA for the CDR3 is TGTGCCAGCAGCCTTGACAGGGGGTACTATGGCTACACCTTC.

This clonotype was seen only a few times. The chain is built from TRBV30 and TRBJ2-6; 7 nucleotides agree with TRBD1. Germline CDR1 reads GTSNPN; CDR2 reads SVGIG (reference sequence). The CDR3 covers 18 residues. V dropped 2 bases and J dropped 2; count of bases not matched to a gene: 12. The CDR3 spells CAWSLKGAKWAGANVLTF. As DNA, the CDR3 is TGTGCCTGGAGTCTCAAGGGGGCGAAATGGGCTGGGGCCAACGTCCTGACTTTC.

This clonotype showed up just a few times. The V and J genes are TRBV29-1 and TRBJ2-5; D is uncertain. V lost 6 bases to trimming and J lost 2 bases, with 10 bases between them. The CDR3 runs to 12 residues. CDR1 is SQVTM, CDR2 ANQGSEA, per germline. CDR3 bases: TGCAGCGTAACGGCCAGTCAAGAGACCCAGTACTTC. The encoded protein is CSVTASQETQYF. The whole variable domain, remainder taken from reference TRBV29-1 and TRBJ2-5, is SAVISQKPSRDICQRGTSLTIQCQVDSQVTMMFWYRQQPGQSLTLIATANQGSEATYESGFVIDKFPISRPNLTFSTLTVSNMSPEDSSIYLCSVTASQETQYFGPGTRLLVL.

This clonotype occurred a few times. Written as DNA, the CDR3 is TGCAGCGTTGAACGCGGCACTACCTACAATGAGCAGTTCTTC. Protein sequence: CSVERGTTYNEQFF. V and J are TRBV29-1 and TRBJ2-1; no clear D gene. V lost 2 bases and J lost 2, with 10 bases in between. Germline-derived CDR1 and CDR2 are SQVTM and ANQGSEA. CDR3 length: 14 amino acids.

The V call is TRBV10-3, the J call TRBJ2-5; 9 bases align to TRBD2. The CDR3 runs to 15 residues. CDR1 is ENHRY and CDR2 is SYGVKD in the germline V gene. V dropped 1 base and J dropped 5; count of bases not matched to a gene: 5. The CDR3 DNA reads TGTGCCATCAGTGAGTTTAGCGGGAGAGGGGAGACCCAGTACTTC. It codes for CAISEFSGRGETQYF.

V gene TRBV6-2 or TRBV6-3 combines with J gene TRBJ2-5; D might be TRBD1 (5 bases). Trimming took 6 bases from V and 4 from J, leaving 12 bases between them. The CDR3 has 13 amino acids. In germline, CDR1 is MNHEY, CDR2 SVGEGT. CDR3 bases: TGTGCCAGCAGGCAGGGAACTTCAGAGACCCAGTACTTC. Translating it yields CASRQGTSETQYF.

This chain uses TRBV30 with TRBJ1-5; D is unresolved. The DNA end favors TRBJ2-3, so the J call may be wrong. This CDR3 spans 15 amino acids. CDR1 GTSNPN and CDR2 SVGIG come from the germline V gene (reference sequence). This CDR3 is CAWSVRPGSNQPQYF. CDR3 coding DNA: TGTGCCTGGAGTGTACGCCCAGGCAGCAATCAGCCCCAGTATTTT.

The J gene is TRBJ2-5, the V gene TRBV7-9; D may correspond to TRBD1 or TRBD2 (5 bases each). This CDR3 spans 16 amino acids. V lost 8 bases and J 1 base, leaving 20 bases between the germline ends. Germline assignment: CDR1 SEHNR and CDR2 FQNEAQ (reference sequence). The CDR3 DNA follows: TGTGCCAGCGGGACCTACGGTGGGCGGACCCAAGAGACCCAGTACTTC. Translation gives CASGTYGGRTQETQYF.

The rearrangement links TRBV9 to TRBJ2-7; 11 bases map to TRBD2. Germline loops: CDR1 SGDLS, CDR2 YYNGEE. Trimming at V came to 1 base and at J to 12 bases, leaving 12 bases not matched to a gene. The CDR3 extends over 15 amino acids. The CDR3: CASSVCQTSGTFRYF. CDR3 nucleotide sequence: TGTGCCAGCAGCGTATGTCAGACTAGCGGGACATTTCGGTACTTC. Complete variable domain (other parts from reference TRBV9 and TRBJ2-7): DSGVTQTPKHLITATGQRVTLRCSPRSGDLSVYWYQQSLDQGLQFLIQYYNGEERAKGNILERFSAQQFPDLHSELNLSSLELGDSALYFCASSVCQTSGTFRYFGPGTRLTVT.

The chain joins TRBV12-5 to TRBJ2-4; no definite D call. CDR3 length: 14 amino acids. Germline lookup yields CDR1 LGHNT and CDR2 FRNRAP. Trimming pared 6 bases from V and 1 base from J, leaving 10 bases between. CDR3 region: CASGVAGAKNIQYF. The CDR3, as DNA: TGTGCTAGTGGCGTTGCTGGGGCCAAAAACATTCAGTACTTC. Variable domain in full (rest from reference TRBV12-5 and TRBJ2-4): DARVTQTPRHKVTEMGQEVTMRCQPILGHNTVFWYRQTMMQGLELLAYFRNRAPLDDSGMPKDRFSAEMPDATLATLKIQPSEPRDSAVYFCASGVAGAKNIQYFGAGTRLSVL.

A few counts support this clonotype. V usage is TRBV4-3 and J usage is TRBJ2-1, with 9 bases fitting TRBD2. V shed 4 bases, J shed 6 bases, and the junction held 7 bases outside the gene matches. The CDR3 has 15 amino acids. Germline values: CDR1 LGHNA, CDR2 YSLEER. The CDR3 sequence: CASSPGLADSNEQFF. The CDR3 bases are TGCGCCAGCAGCCCGGGACTAGCTGACTCCAATGAGCAGTTCTTC.

The CDR3 reads CASGLSPLEDTQYF. For the CDR3, the DNA is TGTGCTAGTGGTTTGTCCCCCTTAGAGGATACGCAGTATTTT. The rearrangement joins TRBV12-5 to TRBJ2-3; D gene unclear. Deletions cut 2 bases from V and 6 bases from J, with 12 bases between. CDR3 length: 14 residues. Germline V CDR1 and CDR2: LGHNT, FRNRAP.

The chain carries TRBV29-1 and TRBJ2-1; D perhaps matches TRBD2 (5 bases). This CDR3 has 16 amino acids. Looked up from germline, CDR1 is SQVTM and CDR2 is ANQGSEA. Deletions cut 7 bases from V and 5 bases from J, with 24 bases between. The CDR3 reads CSAPPGWLVGNNEQFF. In DNA form, the CDR3 reads TGCAGCGCCCCTCCGGGATGGCTAGTCGGAAACAATGAGCAGTTCTTC.

The rearrangement links TRBV4-2 to TRBJ1-2; possible D gene TRBD1, 6 bases. Trimming took 7 bases from V and 4 from J, leaving 16 bases between them. Germline values: CDR1 LGHNA, CDR2 YNFKEQ. This CDR3 spans 14 amino acids. The CDR3 protein is CASIKGHDFYGYTF. CDR3 DNA: TGTGCCAGCATTAAGGGACACGATTTCTATGGCTACACCTTC.

This clonotype showed up just a few times. CDR3 sequence (DNA): TGTGCCAGCAGAAGTTCCTCCTACAATGAGCAGTTCTTC. This gives the protein CASRSSSYNEQFF. The V and J genes are TRBV14 and TRBJ2-1; D is uncertain. The CDR3 has 13 residues. Trimming shortened V by 6 bases and J by 0 bases, and 6 bases separated the two germline ends. CDR1 SGHDN and CDR2 FVKESK come from the germline V gene.

The chain employs TRBV18 and TRBJ2-5; D might be TRBD1 or TRBD2, each matching 7 bases. The J call may be faulty, since TRBJ2-7 better matches the DNA end. CDR3 length equals 13 residues. Germline CDR1 KGHSH, CDR2 LQKENI. The CDR3, as DNA: TGTGCCAGCTCCCCAGGGGGGGTCGGCGAGCAGTACTTC. This gives the protein CASSPGGVGEQYF.